The rows below give T cell receptor beta chains drawn from one sample of a study of blood T cells in healthy people across ages. TCRdb re-derived calls from the 5' RACE reads in MiXCR, one entry per CDR3 protein. The table lists about 570,000 distinct CDR3 sequences, 25% to 30% of them singletons. The sample comprised blood. The receptor set was obtained from a woman in her seventies in good health. The CDR3 runs from the conserved cysteine through the conserved F or W. D genes are given only for firm matches. Some rows have no size entry. The others give once, few or many, or a class for an expanded clone.

D gene,clone size,J gene,V gene,CDR3 protein,CDR3 DNA
-,-,TRBJ2-7,TRBV7-9,CASSPLHGSGEQYF,TGTGCCAGCAGCCCGCTTCATGGAAGTGGCGAGCAGTACTTC
-,few,TRBJ2-6,TRBV9,CASSVGARPSSGANVLTF,TGTGCCAGCAGCGTAGGCGCCAGGCCCTCTTCTGGGGCCAACGTCCTGACTTTC
TRBD1,-,TRBJ1-2,TRBV10-3,CAISELGQGADGYTF,TGTGCCATCAGTGAATTAGGACAGGGGGCAGATGGCTACACCTTC
TRBD1,-,TRBJ1-4,TRBV7-8,CASSLVQGAREKLFF,TGTGCCAGCAGCTTAGTTCAGGGGGCGAGGGAAAAACTGTTTTTT
-,-,TRBJ1-5,TRBV6-2/TRBV6-3,CASSRSGIWSNQPQHF,TGTGCCAGCAGTCGATCGGGGATCTGGAGCAATCAGCCCCAGCATTTT
TRBD1,few,TRBJ2-2,TRBV27,CASSPAGTGNTGELFF,TGTGCCAGCAGTCCTGCCGGGACAGGGAACACCGGGGAGCTGTTTTTT
-,-,TRBJ2-7,TRBV6-5,CASSYSNGALREQYF,TGTGCCAGCAGTTACTCGAATGGGGCGTTACGGGAGCAGTACTTC
-,few,TRBJ2-7,TRBV7-9,CASSIKQGSYEQYF,TGTGCCAGCAGCATAAAACAGGGATCCTACGAGCAGTACTTC
-,few,TRBJ1-2,TRBV27,CASSSLGHVPYGYTF,TGTGCCAGCAGTTCCCTGGGACACGTCCCTTATGGCTACACCTTC
TRBD2,-,TRBJ2-5,TRBV24-1,CATSDFRTSGNKETQYF,TGTGCCACCAGTGATTTTCGGACTAGCGGGAATAAAGAGACCCAGTACTTC
TRBD2,many,TRBJ2-3,TRBV4-3,CASSQDRRASGGVDTQYF,TGCGCCAGCAGCCAAGATAGGCGGGCTAGCGGGGGGGTAGATACGCAGTATTTT
-,-,TRBJ1-6,TRBV27,CASRPGPGNSPLHF,TGTGCCAGCAGGCCCGGGCCTGGGAATTCACCCCTCCACTTT
-,few,TRBJ1-5,TRBV20-1,CSASAFNQPQHF,TGCAGTGCTAGTGCCTTCAATCAGCCCCAGCATTTT
-,-,TRBJ1-3,TRBV20-1,CSARRPDVSGNTIYF,TGCAGTGCTAGAAGACCGGATGTCTCTGGAAACACCATATATTTT
-,-,TRBJ2-3,TRBV29-1,CSVVGADTQYF,TGCAGCGTTGTGGGCGCCGATACGCAGTATTTT
TRBD1,few,TRBJ1-1,TRBV20-1,CSATGDRAVGTEAFF,TGCAGTGCTACTGGGGACAGGGCGGTAGGCACTGAAGCTTTCTTT
-,-,TRBJ2-5,TRBV15,CATSRGGTEQETQYF,TGTGCCACCAGCAGGGGGGGTACAGAGCAAGAGACCCAGTACTTC
TRBD1,-,TRBJ2-1,TRBV7-7,CASSPHPGQGMGEQFF,TGTGCTAGCAGCCCGCACCCGGGACAGGGAATGGGTGAGCAGTTCTTC
-,-,TRBJ2-5,TRBV12-3/TRBV12-4,CASKGTGETQYF,TGTGCCAGCAAGGGGACTGGAGAGACCCAGTACTTC
-,many,TRBJ2-5,TRBV20-1,CSARAPRKAETQYF,TGCAGTGCTAGAGCTCCGCGAAAGGCGGAGACCCAGTACTTC
-,-,TRBJ1-2,TRBV4-3,CASSQDKGGAGYTF,TGCGCCAGCAGCCAAGATAAGGGCGGGGCTGGCTACACCTTC
-,-,TRBJ1-1,TRBV7-9,CASSSGGYEAFF,TGTGCCAGCAGTTCCGGGGGATATGAAGCTTTCTTT
-,few,TRBJ1-2,TRBV7-9,CASSMEVVYGYTF,TGTGCCAGCAGCATGGAGGTCGTTTATGGCTACACCTTC
TRBD2,few,TRBJ2-1,TRBV25-1,CASSVGGSEQFF,TGTGCCAGCAGTGTGGGGGGGAGTGAGCAGTTCTTC
-,few,TRBJ2-7,TRBV5-1,CASSFVSDTSYEQYF,TGCGCCAGCAGCTTCGTGTCGGACACCTCCTACGAGCAGTACTTC
-,-,TRBJ2-1,TRBV7-9,CASSPGVRQFF,TGTGCCAGCAGCCCAGGGGTCCGGCAGTTCTTC